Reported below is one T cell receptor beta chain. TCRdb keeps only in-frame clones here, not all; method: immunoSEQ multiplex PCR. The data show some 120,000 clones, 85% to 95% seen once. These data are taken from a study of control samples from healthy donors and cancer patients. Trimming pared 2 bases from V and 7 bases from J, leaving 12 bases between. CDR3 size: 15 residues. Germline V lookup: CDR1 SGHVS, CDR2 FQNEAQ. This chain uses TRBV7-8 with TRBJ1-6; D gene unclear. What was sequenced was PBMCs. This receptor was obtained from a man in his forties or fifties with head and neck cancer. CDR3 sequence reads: CASSLPRMGNSPLHF. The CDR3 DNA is TGTGCCAGCAGCTTACCGAGGATGGGAAATTCACCCCTCCACTTT.